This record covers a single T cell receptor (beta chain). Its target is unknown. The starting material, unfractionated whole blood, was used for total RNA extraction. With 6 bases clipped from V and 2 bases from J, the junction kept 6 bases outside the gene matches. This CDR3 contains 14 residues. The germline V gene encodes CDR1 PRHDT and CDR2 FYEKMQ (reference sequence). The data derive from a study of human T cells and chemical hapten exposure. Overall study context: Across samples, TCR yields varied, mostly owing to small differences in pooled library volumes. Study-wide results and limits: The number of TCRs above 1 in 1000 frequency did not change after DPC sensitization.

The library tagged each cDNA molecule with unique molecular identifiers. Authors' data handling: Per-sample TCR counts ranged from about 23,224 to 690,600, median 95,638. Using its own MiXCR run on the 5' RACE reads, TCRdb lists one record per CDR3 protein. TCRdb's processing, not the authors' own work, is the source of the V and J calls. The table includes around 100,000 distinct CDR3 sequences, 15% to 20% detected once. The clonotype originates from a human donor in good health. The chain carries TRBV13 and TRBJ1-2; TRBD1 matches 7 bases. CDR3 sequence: CASSRDRLNYGYTF. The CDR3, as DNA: TGTGCCAGCAGTAGGGACAGACTAAACTATGGCTACACCTTC. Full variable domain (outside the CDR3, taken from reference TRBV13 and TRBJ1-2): AAGVIQSPRHLIKEKRETATLKCYPIPRHDTVYWYQQGPGQDPQFLISFYEKMQSDKGSIPDRFSAQQFSDYHSELNMSSLELGDSALYFCASSRDRLNYGYTFGSGTRLTVV.